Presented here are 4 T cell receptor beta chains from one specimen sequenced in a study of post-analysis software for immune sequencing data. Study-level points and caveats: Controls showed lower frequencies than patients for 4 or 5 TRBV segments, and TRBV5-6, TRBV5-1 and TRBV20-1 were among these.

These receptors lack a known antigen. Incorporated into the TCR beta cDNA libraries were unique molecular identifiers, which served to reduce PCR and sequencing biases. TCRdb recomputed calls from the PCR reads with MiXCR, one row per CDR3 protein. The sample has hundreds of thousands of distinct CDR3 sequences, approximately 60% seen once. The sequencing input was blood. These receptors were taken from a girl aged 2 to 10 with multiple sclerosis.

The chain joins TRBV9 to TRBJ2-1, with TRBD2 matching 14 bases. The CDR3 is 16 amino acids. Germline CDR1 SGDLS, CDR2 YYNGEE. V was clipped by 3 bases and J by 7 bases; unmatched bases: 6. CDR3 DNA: TGTGCCAGCAGCGGTACCGGGACTAGCGGGGGTAATGAGCAGTTCTTC. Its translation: CASSGTGTSGGNEQFF. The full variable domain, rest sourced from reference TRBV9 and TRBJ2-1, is DSGVTQTPKHLITATGQRVTLRCSPRSGDLSVYWYQQSLDQGLQFLIQYYNGEERAKGNILERFSAQQFPDLHSELNLSSLELGDSALYFCASSGTGTSGGNEQFFGPGTRLTVL.

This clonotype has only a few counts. CDR3 coding DNA: TGTGCCAGCAGCCTACAGGGGAGCGACGAGCAGTACTTC. Translation: CASSLQGSDEQYF. This chain joins TRBV7-2 and TRBJ2-7; 7 bases line up with TRBD1. Trimming at V came to 5 bases and at J to 5 bases, leaving 6 bases not matched to a gene. The CDR3 extends over 13 amino acids. Germline CDR1 is SGHTA and CDR2 is FQGNSA.

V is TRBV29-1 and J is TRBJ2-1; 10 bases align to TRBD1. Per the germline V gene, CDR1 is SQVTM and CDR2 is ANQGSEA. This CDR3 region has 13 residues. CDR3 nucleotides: TGCGGTACCGGGGACAGGGGTTACAATGAGCAGTTCTTC. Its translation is CGTGDRGYNEQFF.

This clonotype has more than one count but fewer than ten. The CDR3 DNA is TGTGCCAGCAGTTTAGGGCCCGATCCCAGCACAGATACGCAGTATTTT. The encoded protein is CASSLGPDPSTDTQYF. The rearrangement joins TRBV12-3 or TRBV12-4 to TRBJ2-3, with no clear D. The CDR3 length is 16 residues. Between the trimmed V and J ends, which lost 1 base and 0 bases, there was a span of 11 bases.